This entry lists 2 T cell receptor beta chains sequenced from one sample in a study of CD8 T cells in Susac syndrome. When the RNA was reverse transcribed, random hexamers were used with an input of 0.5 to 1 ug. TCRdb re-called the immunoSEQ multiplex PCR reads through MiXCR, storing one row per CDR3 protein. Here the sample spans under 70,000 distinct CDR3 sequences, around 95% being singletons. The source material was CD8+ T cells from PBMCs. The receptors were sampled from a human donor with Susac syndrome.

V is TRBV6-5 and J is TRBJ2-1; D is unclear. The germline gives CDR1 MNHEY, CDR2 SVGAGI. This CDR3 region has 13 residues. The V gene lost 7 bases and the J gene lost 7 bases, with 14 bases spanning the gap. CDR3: CASTEITGNEQFF. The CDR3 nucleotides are TGTGCCAGCACCGAGATTACTGGGAATGAGCAGTTCTTC.

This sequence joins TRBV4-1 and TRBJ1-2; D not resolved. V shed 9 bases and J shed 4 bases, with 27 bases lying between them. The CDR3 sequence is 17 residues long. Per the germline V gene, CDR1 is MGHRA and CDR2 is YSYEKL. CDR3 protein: CASADLFQRRPGYGYTF. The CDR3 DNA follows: TGCGCCAGTGCTGACCTATTTCAAAGGCGGCCCGGCTATGGCTACACCTTC.